The 7 T cell receptor beta chains below all came from one sample that was sequenced in a study of stem cell transplantation in POMP-related autoinflammatory disease (dated by TCRdb to the early 2020s). According to the study, the label for this sample's time point signals: before hematopoietic stem cell transplant. Library prep was done by the immunoSEQ multiplex PCR assay. TCRdb took this table from immuneACCESS and kept in-frame rearrangements with V and J called. Such tables lack part of the clones; where checked against another copy, unresolved V genes explain under half of the gap, and the rest is unexplained. For this sample there are around 2,200 clones; approximately 87% appear just once. Around 23% of the sample comes from the top ten. Sequenced material: Tregs from PBMCs, taken before stem cell transplantation. These TCRs come from a human donor with POMP-related autoinflammation and immune dysregulation (PRAID).

This clone was counted only a few times. V gene TRBV21-1 combines with J gene TRBJ2-7; TRBD1 is the table's D call and was not checked against the DNA. TRBV21-1 is a pseudogene locus. This CDR3 comprises 13 residues. CDR3 amino acids: CASSADTGNEQYF. For the CDR3, the DNA is TGTGCCAGCAGCGCCGATACAGGGAACGAGCAGTACTTC.

The CDR3 loop reads CASKNSGSSYEQYF. The DNA for the CDR3 is TGTGCCAGCAAAAATAGCGGGAGCTCCTACGAGCAGTACTTC. This chain links TRBV28 with TRBJ2-7; 9 positions match TRBD2. CDR1 is MDHEN, CDR2 SYDVKM, per germline. With 7 bases clipped from V and 0 bases from J, the junction kept 4 bases outside the gene matches. The CDR3 runs 14 residues.

This clone was seen just once. The V and J genes are TRBV5-1 and TRBJ2-6; D remains ambiguous. Germline CDR1 reads SGHRS; CDR2 reads YFSETQ. Between the trimmed V and J ends, which lost 2 bases and 1 base, there was a span of 4 bases. This CDR3 has 14 residues. In DNA, the CDR3 is TGCGCCAGCAGCTTAGAATCTGGGGCCAACGTCCTGACTTTC. Residues: CASSLESGANVLTF. The variable domain in full, completed from reference TRBV5-1 and TRBJ2-6, reads KAGVTQTPRYLIKTRGQQVTLSCSPISGHRSVSWYQQTPGQGLQFLFEYFSETQRNKGNFPGRFSGRQFSNSRSEMNVSTLELGDSALYLCASSLESGANVLTFGAGSRLTVL.

The chain recombines TRBV18 with TRBJ2-7, with D maybe TRBD1 (6 bases). Germline V gene lookup returns CDR1 KGHSH and CDR2 LQKENI. Trimming shortened V by 3 bases and J by 1 base, and 10 bases separated the two germline ends. The CDR3 consists of 14 residues. CDR3 residues: CASSPDRPSYEQYF. CDR3 DNA sequence: TGTGCCAGCTCACCCGACAGGCCGTCCTACGAGCAGTACTTC.

This chain joins TRBV5-1 and TRBJ2-7; 11 bases map to TRBD2. V was clipped by 1 base and J by 4 bases; unmatched bases: 1. The CDR3 runs 14 residues. Germline values: CDR1 SGHRS, CDR2 YFSETQ. The CDR3 DNA reads as TGCGCCAGCAGCTTGACTAGCGGGAGTTACGAGCAGTACTTC. This codes for CASSLTSGSYEQYF.

V is TRBV10-3 and J is TRBJ2-5; 7 bases match TRBD2. Germline V gene lookup returns CDR1 ENHRY and CDR2 SYGVKD. The CDR3 has 13 residues. V lost 9 bases and J lost 5; bases outside the gene matches: 9. CDR3 sequence reads: CAILAGLGETQYF. The CDR3, as DNA: TGTGCCATTTTAGCGGGCTTGGGCGAGACCCAGTACTTC.

V and J are TRBV4-1 and TRBJ2-3; unclear D gene. The CDR3 length is 13 residues. With 2 bases removed from V and 6 bases from J, the gap between germline ends came to 9 bases. Germline-derived CDR1 and CDR2 are MGHRA and YSYEKL. The CDR3 loop reads CASSQRRIDTQYF. CDR3 sequence (DNA): TGCGCCAGCAGCCAACGGCGAATCGATACGCAGTATTTT.